The clone carrying this TCR beta chain was detected only once. Its antigen is not identified. The data belong to a study of T cell responses to AZD1222 COVID-19 vaccine. Study in general: Combined were second doses at about 4 or about 12 weeks.

This table comes from immunoSEQ multiplex PCR, and its TCRdb copy is limited to in-frame clones, with some not included. Among 150,000 to 180,000 clones, 75% to 95% were seen once, and the ten largest hold approximately 1.8%. The CDR3 runs to 15 residues. The V gene's germline CDR1 is KGHDR and CDR2 SFDVKD. J gave up 7 bases and V 2 bases, and 7 bases lay outside the gene matches. Overall study results and limits: At baseline, just 6 or 7 AZD1222 recipients tested seropositive. Sampling that yielded the repertoires occurred only after the peak T cell response. Nearly half of spike-specific TCRs reportedly target unmutated variant regions.

Sequenced here: peripheral blood, sampled on day 0 of AZD1222 vaccination. V and J are TRBV24-1 and TRBJ1-3, with 7 bases identical to TRBD1. This receptor was obtained from an adult in good health. The CDR3 DNA reads as TGTGCCACCAGTGATTACCCGACAGGGCCGAACACCATATATTTT. Protein: CATSDYPTGPNTIYF.